Below are 15 T cell receptor beta chains sequenced from a single sample in a study of blood T cell repertoires in COVID-19. Clones were read by immunoSEQ multiplex PCR, and TCRdb kept only the in-frame ones, dropping some. The sample has a few hundred thousand clones; around 90% are singletons. The sequencing input was PBMCs or T cells enriched from blood (not recorded which). The origin of the receptors is a woman between 18 and 29 years old with acute COVID-19.

The chain recombines TRBV6-5 with TRBJ1-1; 7 nucleotides match TRBD1. Germline CDR1 MNHEY, CDR2 SVGAGI. After removal of 7 bases from V and 0 bases from J, the junction contained 5 bases not matched to a gene. The CDR3 totals 14 residues. The CDR3 loop is CASTAQGMNTEAFF. As DNA, the CDR3 is TGTGCCAGCACCGCACAGGGGATGAACACTGAAGCTTTCTTT.

This sequence joins TRBV30 and TRBJ2-2, with D possibly being TRBD1 (5 bases). This CDR3 is 14 amino acids long. The germline V and J ends were trimmed by 0 bases and 7 bases, with 12 bases remaining between them. Germline CDR1 is GTSNPN and CDR2 is SVGIG (reference sequence). The CDR3 sequence is CAWSVPERGGELFF. DNA of the CDR3: TGTGCCTGGAGTGTACCGGAAAGGGGCGGGGAGCTGTTTTTT. Based on the CDR3 plus reference TRBV30 and TRBJ2-2, the full variable domain is SQTIHQWPATLVQPVGSPLSLECTVEGTSNPNLYWYRQAAGRGLQLLFYSVGIGQISSEVPQNLSASRPQDRQFILSSKKLLLSDSGFYLCAWSVPERGGELFFGEGSRLTVL.

The chain combines TRBV7-8 with TRBJ2-7; 8 bases fit TRBD2. The ends lost 1 base at V and 2 bases at J; junction bases unmatched: 7. Germline-derived CDR1 and CDR2 are SGHVS and FQNEAQ. This CDR3 spans 16 amino acids. The CDR3 loop reads CASSLGASGPTYEQYF. CDR3 DNA: TGTGCCAGCAGCTTAGGGGCTAGCGGGCCTACCTACGAGCAGTACTTC.

As for this clone: Other DNA variants within this sample encode the same CDR3. CDR3 DNA: TGTGCCAGCTCACCAGACAGTTCTGGAAACACCATATATTTT. It yields the protein CASSPDSSGNTIYF. The J gene is TRBJ1-3, the V gene TRBV18, with D tentatively TRBD1 (5 bases). The CDR3 extends over 14 amino acids. CDR1 and CDR2 (germline): KGHSH, LQKENI. Trimming took 2 bases from V and 1 from J, leaving 6 bases between them.

This CDR3 reads CASSPMAGHSGNTIYF. CDR3 bases: TGTGCCAGCAGCCCTATGGCCGGACACTCTGGAAACACCATATATTTT. The rearrangement links TRBV5-5 to TRBJ1-3; weak D call: TRBD1 (5 bases). Looked up from germline, CDR1 is SGHKS and CDR2 is YYEKEE (reference sequence). V gave up 4 bases and J gave up 0 bases, with 14 bases separating them. The CDR3 is 16 residues long. The whole variable domain, filled in from reference TRBV5-5 and TRBJ1-3, reads DAGVTQSPTHLIKTRGQQVTLRCSPISGHKSVSWYQQVLGQGPQFIFQYYEKEERGRGNFPDRFSARQFPNYSSELNVNALLLGDSALYLCASSPMAGHSGNTIYFGEGSWLTVV.

The chain employs TRBV5-6 and TRBJ2-5; 9 positions agree with TRBD2. Germline CDR1 and CDR2: SGHDT and YYEEEE. The CDR3 totals 16 residues. The ends lost 2 bases at V and 1 base at J; junction bases unmatched: 6. The CDR3 DNA sequence: TGTGCCAGCAGCTTAACTAGCGGGCCAAGCCAAGAGACCCAGTACTTC. Protein: CASSLTSGPSQETQYF.

As for this clone: A read error may produce the germline difference seen at one junction end. The V and J genes are TRBV18 and TRBJ2-1, with TRBD2 identical over 16 bases. The germline CDR1 and CDR2 sequences are KGHSH and LQKENI. This CDR3 comprises 16 residues. DNA for the CDR3: TGTGCCAGCTCATCACCGGGACTAGCGGGAGGGGATGAGCAGTTCTTC. Encoded protein: CASSSPGLAGGDEQFF.

This rearrangement joins TRBV6-5 to TRBJ2-7, with a weak D call TRBD1 (6 bases). This CDR3 is built from 15 residues. Germline CDR1 and CDR2: MNHEY and SVGAGI. Trimming took 3 bases from V and 7 from J, leaving 19 bases between them. This CDR3 is CASSYGDKGSSEQYF. The CDR3, as DNA: TGTGCCAGCAGTTATGGGGACAAAGGGTCGTCAGAGCAGTACTTC.

The chain recombines TRBV2 with TRBJ1-2; 7 bases are shared with TRBD1. CDR3 length: 13 amino acids. J was trimmed by 8 bases and V by 3 bases; bases with no gene match: 6. Per the germline V gene, CDR1 is SNHLY and CDR2 is FYNNEI. The chain's CDR3 is CASSDRDSEGYTF. CDR3 nucleotides: TGTGCCAGCAGTGACCGGGACAGTGAAGGCTACACCTTC.

CDR3 sequence (DNA): TGTGCCAGCTCTACCGATCAGGGGGGTGAAAAACTGTTTTTT. This sequence encodes CASSTDQGGEKLFF. The gene calls are TRBV18 and TRBJ1-4, with TRBD1 matching over 7 bases. There are 14 residues in the CDR3. The J segment lost 7 bases and the V segment lost 6 bases, leaving 8 bases of the junction unmatched. Germline lookup yields CDR1 KGHSH and CDR2 LQKENI.

This chain joins TRBV27 and TRBJ2-3; 7 bases map to TRBD2. The CDR3 has 17 amino acids. Germline-derived CDR1 and CDR2 are MNHEY and SMNVEV (reference sequence). The V and J ends lost 6 bases and 3 bases, in that order; junction bases with no gene match: 15. Here the CDR3 reads CASRVFPPLGGTDTQYF. For the CDR3, the DNA is TGTGCCAGCAGAGTTTTCCCGCCCTTGGGGGGGACAGATACGCAGTATTTT.

Only one count was recorded for this clone. This rearrangement joins TRBV14 to TRBJ1-2; no definite D call. V was clipped by 3 bases and J by 3 bases, with 8 bases between them. There are 13 residues in the CDR3. Germline V gene data show CDR1 as SGHDN and CDR2 as FVKESK. The CDR3 here is CASSHEEDYGYTF. CDR3 in DNA: TGTGCCAGCAGCCATGAGGAGGACTATGGCTACACCTTC.

The V gene is TRBV7-8, the J gene TRBJ2-7; 9 bases line up with TRBD1. With V trimmed by 5 bases and J by 4 bases, 6 bases remained unmatched. The CDR3 covers 14 residues. Germline lookup yields CDR1 SGHVS and CDR2 FQNEAQ. CDR3 coding DNA: TGTGCCAGCAGCCGAGGGGACAGGGATTACGAGCAGTACTTC. Residues: CASSRGDRDYEQYF.

This clone appeared a single time. V and J are TRBV11-1 and TRBJ1-1; no clear D gene. This CDR3 region has 13 residues. CDR1 is SGHAT and CDR2 is FQDESV in the germline V gene (reference sequence). V lost 3 bases to trimming and J lost 0 bases, with 5 bases between them. CDR3 sequence (DNA): TGTGCCAGCAGCTTCCAGGTGAACACTGAAGCTTTCTTT. Protein: CASSFQVNTEAFF.

The rearrangement uses TRBV20-1 and TRBJ2-7; 14 bases line up with TRBD2. The V gene's germline CDR1 is DFQATT and CDR2 SNEGSKA (reference sequence). V shed 3 bases and J 0 bases; nucleotides not matched to a gene: 13. The CDR3 length is 19 residues. The CDR3 region is CSASRGGTSGSPLSYEQYF. The CDR3 nucleotides read TGCAGTGCTAGTAGGGGGGGGACTAGCGGGAGCCCCCTCTCCTACGAGCAGTACTTC.